The 21 T cell receptor beta chains given below trace back to one sample, sequenced in a study of T cell repertoires in cytomegalovirus infection. Via MiXCR, TCRdb re-called the reads, giving one row per CDR3 protein. This table has approximately 550,000 distinct CDR3 sequences, approximately 15% appearing once. The specimen sequenced was CD8+ T cells from PBMCs. Receptor source: a human donor in good health (CMV status not recorded). Some clones in this sample may be carry-over from other donors' samples.

There are many counts of this clonotype. This rearrangement joins TRBV6-5 to TRBJ2-2, with 8 bases matching TRBD2. The V gene's germline CDR1 is MNHEY and CDR2 SVGAGI. This CDR3 is built from 15 residues. V lost 3 bases, J lost 8 bases, and 8 bases stayed unmatched. CDR3 residues: CASSYRLAFVGELFF. The CDR3 DNA reads as TGTGCCAGCAGTTATCGACTAGCGTTCGTGGGGGAGCTGTTTTTT.

The V gene is TRBV6-2 or TRBV6-3, the J gene TRBJ2-5; D is perhaps TRBD2 (5 bases). CDR3 length equals 14 residues. V lost 5 bases to trimming and J lost 1 base, with 11 bases between them. Germline CDR1 MNHEY, CDR2 SVGEGT. CDR3 coding DNA: TGTGCCAGCAGTAATGAGGGCCCCCAAGAGACCCAGTACTTC. Translated: CASSNEGPQETQYF.

In this sample, this clonotype turned up many times. The V gene is TRBV2, the J gene TRBJ2-7; weak D call: TRBD1 (5 bases). V was clipped by 3 bases and J by 4 bases, with 10 bases between them. Germline V gene lookup returns CDR1 SNHLY and CDR2 FYNNEI. The CDR3 extends over 13 amino acids. Written as DNA, the CDR3 is TGTGCCAGCAGTGAGAGCCCAGGGTACGAGCAGTACTTC. This codes for CASSESPGYEQYF.

This clonotype was seen at least ten times. The genes are TRBV7-9 and TRBJ1-3; 7 bases are a match to TRBD1. The germline CDR1 and CDR2 sequences are SEHNR and FQNEAQ (reference sequence). The CDR3 loop spans 18 amino acids. The V gene end was trimmed by 1 base and the J gene end by 3 bases; junction bases not matched to a gene: 12. DNA of the CDR3: TGTGCCAGCAGCTTAGGCTTCGATGCGAGGGGGCTTGGAAACACCATATATTTT. Translating it yields CASSLGFDARGLGNTIYF.

On this clonotype itself: The CDR3 end shows no conserved phenylalanine or tryptophan, and so a read error is likely. The chain recombines TRBV7-9 with TRBJ2-7; 9 nucleotides align to TRBD1. The germline V gene has CDR1 SEHNR and CDR2 FQNEAQ (reference sequence). V lost 6 bases to trimming and J lost 4 bases; unmatched junction nucleotides: 4. The CDR3 covers 13 residues. The CDR3 DNA is TGTGCCAGCAGTCCCGGGACAGGGTACGAGCAGTACTTA. Translating it yields CASSPGTGYEQYL.

This clonotype appeared a few times. The genes are TRBV7-9 and TRBJ1-4; 9 bases line up with TRBD1. J lost 1 base, V lost 2 bases, and 5 bases had no gene match. The CDR3 consists of 17 residues. Germline CDR1 is SEHNR and CDR2 is FQNEAQ (reference sequence). The CDR3 spells CASSLTYRGRTNEKLFF. The CDR3 DNA reads as TGTGCCAGCAGCTTAACCTACAGGGGGCGAACTAATGAAAAACTGTTTTTT.

This clonotype was found a few times. The J gene is TRBJ2-1, the V gene TRBV12-3 or TRBV12-4, with a weak D call TRBD2 (6 bases). V was shortened by 1 base and J by 4 bases, with 11 bases between the two germline ends. The CDR3 spans 15 residues. CDR3 protein: CASSLGRGTYNEQFF. The CDR3 coding sequence is TGTGCCAGCAGTTTAGGGAGGGGCACATACAATGAGCAGTTCTTC.

The CDR3: CSASKGQGGWEKETQYF. The CDR3 DNA is TGCAGTGCTAGTAAAGGACAGGGGGGGTGGGAAAAAGAGACCCAGTACTTC. This rearrangement joins TRBV20-1 to TRBJ2-5, with 10 bases fitting TRBD1. Germline trimming cut 3 bases from V and 3 bases from J; bases unmatched to any gene: 13. The CDR3 length is 17 residues. Germline assignment: CDR1 DFQATT and CDR2 SNEGSKA (reference sequence).

This clonotype was picked up many times. This rearrangement joins TRBV11-2 to TRBJ1-1; 8 positions match TRBD1. Germline loops: CDR1 SGHAT, CDR2 FQNNGV. Germline trimming cut 5 bases from V and 3 bases from J; bases unmatched to any gene: 8. The CDR3 covers 15 residues. The CDR3 DNA sequence: TGTGCCAGCAGCCGTCGGACAGGGATTGACACTGAAGCTTTCTTT. Translating gives CASSRRTGIDTEAFF.

This clonotype occurred a few times. This chain joins TRBV4-1 and TRBJ2-1; no clear D gene. Germline assignment: CDR1 MGHRA and CDR2 YSYEKL. The V end was cut by 4 bases, the J end by 5 bases, with 6 bases between. The CDR3 runs to 12 residues. The CDR3 here is CASSLHNNEQFF. DNA for the CDR3: TGCGCCAGCAGCCTTCATAACAATGAGCAGTTCTTC.

This clonotype was recorded at least ten times. The chain combines TRBV6-5 with TRBJ2-1, with a possible D match to TRBD2 (7 bases). Germline values: CDR1 MNHEY, CDR2 SVGAGI. The CDR3 length is 16 residues. Trimming shortened V by 2 bases and J by 2 bases, and 13 bases separated the two germline ends. CDR3 DNA: TGTGCCAGCAGTTACGTACGGGGGGCCGCCTACAATGAGCAGTTCTTC. It yields the protein CASSYVRGAAYNEQFF.

This clonotype was observed at least ten times. The chain uses TRBV7-3 and TRBJ1-1; D perhaps matches TRBD1 (5 bases). Trimming took 5 bases from V and 8 from J, leaving 9 bases between them. Germline CDR1 is SGHTA and CDR2 is FQGTGA. This CDR3 has 11 residues. The DNA of the CDR3 is TGTGCCAGCAGCCGCAACAGGGAAGCTTTCTTT. Translating gives CASSRNREAFF.

This clonotype came up many times. The chain couples TRBV27 to TRBJ2-1, with TRBD2 matching 11 bases. This CDR3 contains 17 residues. J lost 8 bases, V lost 5 bases, and 14 bases had no gene match. Germline CDR1 MNHEY, CDR2 SMNVEV (reference sequence). The CDR3 nucleotides are TGTGCCAGCAGTGTCGGGACTAGCGGAGCTACTTACGATGAGCAGTTCTTC. This encodes CASSVGTSGATYDEQFF.

V usage is TRBV4-2 and J usage is TRBJ1-1; no firm D call. Trimming took off 0 bases at V and 6 bases at J, with 14 bases between the two ends. Germline-derived CDR1 and CDR2 are LGHNA and YNFKEQ. This CDR3 region has 15 residues. The chain's CDR3 is CASSQDPSRRSEAFF. CDR3 nucleotide sequence: TGTGCCAGCAGCCAAGATCCCTCCAGGAGGTCTGAAGCTTTCTTT.

This clonotype was counted a few times. This CDR3 is CASSVGTSDTQYF. CDR3 DNA: TGTGCCAGCAGCGTGGGGACTAGCGACACGCAGTATTTT. V and J are TRBV9 and TRBJ2-3, with 10 bases fitting TRBD2. Germline trimming cut 2 bases from V and 9 bases from J; bases unmatched to any gene: 3. The CDR3 spans 13 residues. Germline assignment: CDR1 SGDLS and CDR2 YYNGEE.

The gene calls are TRBV9 and TRBJ2-1; the match to TRBD2 covers 7 bases. The germline gives CDR1 SGDLS, CDR2 YYNGEE. This CDR3 is 14 amino acids long. Losses at the gene ends were 0 bases for V and 5 bases for J; bases not matched to a gene: 2. The chain's CDR3 is CASSVAGGNNEQFF. The CDR3 bases are TGTGCCAGCAGCGTAGCGGGAGGAAACAATGAGCAGTTCTTC.

This clonotype was seen at least ten times. This rearrangement joins TRBV30 to TRBJ1-1; D remains unclear. The CDR3 is 13 residues long. Trimming removed 1 base from V and 8 bases from J, with 14 bases in between. Germline V CDR1 and CDR2: GTSNPN, SVGIG (reference sequence). CDR3 loop: CAWSAWELGEAFF. In DNA form, the CDR3 reads TGTGCCTGGAGTGCCTGGGAGTTAGGCGAAGCTTTCTTT.

This clonotype was picked up many times. In nucleotides, the CDR3 is TGTGCCAGCAGTGAAGCGGGAGTTGCAGATACGCAGTATTTT. It specifies CASSEAGVADTQYF. The V gene is TRBV2, the J gene TRBJ2-3, with D perhaps TRBD2 (5 bases). The germline V gene encodes CDR1 SNHLY and CDR2 FYNNEI. This CDR3 spans 14 amino acids. The V end was cut by 0 bases, the J end by 4 bases, with 8 bases between.

This clonotype occurred many times. This chain connects TRBV6-5 to TRBJ2-1; 13 bases line up with TRBD2. This CDR3 has 15 residues. V lost 4 bases to trimming and J lost 8 bases; unmatched junction nucleotides: 5. Germline lookup yields CDR1 MNHEY and CDR2 SVGAGI. The CDR3 sequence is CASSLGLAGRDEQFF. CDR3 nucleotide sequence: TGTGCCAGCAGTTTGGGACTAGCGGGAAGGGATGAGCAGTTCTTC.

The table lists this clonotype with many counts. V is TRBV28 and J is TRBJ2-3; weak D call: TRBD2 (5 bases). The CDR3 runs to 18 residues. Per germline, CDR1 MDHEN and CDR2 SYDVKM. Between the trimmed V and J ends, which lost 2 bases and 2 bases, there was a span of 20 bases. In DNA, the CDR3 is TGTGCCAGCAGTTTAAGTGTCCAAGAGGGAGATGTCACAGATACGCAGTATTTT. Its translation: CASSLSVQEGDVTDTQYF.

This chain joins TRBV2 and TRBJ1-1; TRBD1 is a possible D gene (5 bases). Germline V CDR1 and CDR2: SNHLY, FYNNEI. This CDR3 contains 14 residues. The V gene lost 6 bases and the J gene lost 4 bases, with 15 bases spanning the gap. This CDR3 reads CASSGGRAFTEAFF. The CDR3 DNA reads TGTGCCAGCAGCGGCGGCAGGGCCTTCACTGAAGCTTTCTTT.